This TCR beta chain was captured by sequencing in a study of cytomegalovirus exposure and HLA in healthy donors (TCRdb year 2017). About the investigation overall: An earlier analysis of roughly 500 of the donors reported about 300 Gb of sequence data and 90 million to 120 million unique TCR beta sequences obtained from around 190 million T cells. All discovery cohort repertoires had been generated using a single sequencing platform. Because of strong linkage in the cohort, roughly five DR-DQ haplotypes were treated as single units for association and clustering. The study combined high-throughput TCR immunosequencing, statistical association of individual TCRs with disease status, and machine learning to predict cytomegalovirus infection status. To decide whether each TCR beta V gene segment behaved as functional or pseudogenic, an earlier analysis of fewer than 750 of the donors relied on high-throughput TCR beta sequencing. Roughly 320 gigabases of sequencing data and tens of millions of unique TCR sequences made up an early release that covered approximately 620 HLA-typed donors. Besides the first cohort of approximately 710 subjects, a separate validation cohort made up of over 95 different subjects was used. Donor age, sex, ethnicity and CMV serostatus were compiled alongside the repertoire data. Of the roughly 400 genotyped donors, 65% to 90% were placed in the genetic ancestry cluster associated with self-reported Caucasian donors. Typing coverage varied by locus: roughly 629-640 donors for A, B, C, DRB1 and DQB1; some 520 for DQA1; more than 600 for DPA1; 450 to 480 for DPB1. Rather than using new phenotypic data, the later analysis identified candidate immune exposures from TCR beta sequences and from how often those sequences occurred across donors. Among roughly 400 genotyped donors of the cohort, an average of roughly 230,000 unique TCR beta nucleotide sequences was sequenced per donor, of which 15% to 20% were non-productive. HLA typing covered class I and class II loci at four-digit resolution. The study aimed to test whether signatures of past pathogen exposure could be identified by cataloging public T cell receptors. Genome-wide SNP genotypes for about 60% of the 666 donors were used in a later genetic analysis, which treated that subset as a discovery cohort. To study patterns of TCR occurrence, a later analysis re-analyzed previously published TCR beta repertoires from several hundred donors and added high-resolution HLA genotyping. Using immunosequencing, the study profiled T cell repertoires from about 650 subjects and related those repertoires to cytomegalovirus serostatus.

Here is what the overall study found, with its caveats: The only immune exposure information available for the cohort was CMV serostatus. A later analysis found that most CMV-associated TCR beta chains appeared HLA-restricted, with HLA associations seemingly driven largely by CMV exposure. A further reported finding was that TCR beta sequences accurately predicted the HLA-A and HLA-B alleles for most subjects in the first cohort. When HLA alleles, especially DR and DQ, strongly co-occurred, TCR associations were difficult to assign to individual alleles. The authors suggested that the approach could potentially be generalized to other disease states and immunological phenotypes. In both the original and validation cohorts, the classifier was reported to diagnose cytomegalovirus status with high specificity and sensitivity. The study listed 164 TCR beta chains as associated with cytomegalovirus. Linkage disequilibrium might explain the correlated functional status among segregating V segments, but an unknown experimental factor could not be excluded. In a later analysis, HLA-associated TCR beta chains were found to be more clonally expanded and to have lower generation probabilities than equally common non-associated chains. A later analysis reported that several top co-occurrence clusters appeared linked to parvovirus B19, influenza, CMV and Epstein-Barr virus. Sequencing depth was assumed to be roughly uniform across donors in the presence/absence analyses, though that assumption may not hold. A later genetic analysis reported fewer N-insertions in productive TCRs among donors in an Asian-associated ancestry cluster than the approximately 700-donor mean. In this cohort, only TCR beta chains were sequenced, and detectable features were limited by the absence of alpha or paired-chain data. Because the 87-base-pair reads could not distinguish some IMGT-functional V segments, including TRBV6-2 and TRBV6-3, those segments were excluded. Broadly in line with IMGT annotations, most TCR beta V segments showed up in productive rearrangements about 87% or about 30% of the time in an earlier analysis of about 500 of the donors. A later genetic analysis associated a missense DCLRE1C variant with V-gene and J-gene trimming of TCR beta chains, and an independent cohort replicated the association. A group of highly shared sequence variants was considered likely to be a technical artifact of the sequencing pipeline. Across donors, most TCR sequences were observed very rarely, whereas some public TCRs were present in many individuals. In a later analysis, TCR association rates were found to vary across HLA loci, with the most associated TCRs seen for DRB1 alleles and the fewest for HLA-C alleles. A few of the identified cytomegalovirus-associated TCR beta chains were confirmed in vitro to be specific for cytomegalovirus antigens. Because counts were too low, more than 15 rarely observed V segments, including chromosome 9 orphons, were left out of the earlier analysis of some 640 of the donors. Because HLA typing was missing for some donors at each locus, association tests included only the typed subset. Specific HLA alleles were associated with 15,000 to 20,000 TCR beta sequences at a false discovery rate of 0.05 in a later analysis.

Library prep was done by the immunoSEQ multiplex PCR assay. The multiplex PCR relied on a mix of 60 forward primers for TCR Vbeta segments and 13 reverse primers for TCR Jbeta segments. The CDR3 region of rearranged TCR beta genes was amplified from genomic DNA with a multiplex PCR assay. On the Illumina HiSeq System, the amplified TCR beta libraries were sequenced as 87-base-pair reads. The paper's processing steps were these. A later analysis counted 65 million to 90 million unique TCR beta chains across the 640 or so repertoires, and 9 million to 14 million of these chains were shared by at least two donors. Raw reads were error-corrected and collapsed into unique sequences with a nearest-neighbor algorithm that merged closely related sequences to remove PCR and sequencing errors. CDR3 sequences were aligned to IMGT reference sequences to assign V, D and J gene segments. For a sequence to be retained, a match of at least six nucleotides was required to both a V gene segment and a J gene segment. Rearrangements were called productive when the CDR3 lacked stop codons and stayed in frame with V and J; all others were non-productive. CDR3 was defined by IMGT convention, running from the second conserved V-encoded cysteine to the conserved J-encoded phenylalanine. In an earlier analysis of around 640 of the donors, sequences lacking an unambiguous match to a single V gene segment were excluded. In an earlier analysis of approximately 610 of the donors, V segments were called functional above 56.7% productive rearrangements and were called segregating when the between-donor standard deviation exceeded 5%. To diagnose cytomegalovirus status from the catalog of TCR beta chain sequences, a statistical classification framework was built. A later analysis assigned V and J genes by comparing TCR nucleotide sequences with IMGT/GENE-DB human TR gene sequences. A later analysis assigned CDR3 sequences and most-parsimonious VDJ recombination scenarios with the TCRdist pipeline. In a later analysis, each TCR beta chain was defined by its CDR3 amino acid sequence together with its V-gene family, and reads lacking a unique V-gene family were excluded. As a way to deal with suspected cross-contamination and a sequencing artifact, a later analysis dropped more than 500 nucleotide sequences that were highly shared and had low generation probability. In a later analysis, a clonal expansion index for each public chain was calculated from normalized within-repertoire ranks of inferred template counts. In a later analysis, generation probabilities were computed with a VDJ recombination model fitted to out-of-frame rearrangements, and the resulting probabilities were checked against IGoR. In a later analysis, hypergeometric tests were used to score TCR-TCR, TCR-HLA and TCR-CMV co-occurrence, with a repertoire-size bias correction applied to TCR pairs. False discovery rates were estimated in a later analysis by permuting HLA or CMV assignments 20 times. In a later analysis, co-occurring TCRs were grouped with DBSCAN, and TCRdist sequence similarity was added when clustering was performed within HLA-allele-positive subsets. Co-occurrence clustering excluded repertoires with fewer than 30,000 or more than 120,000 public chains, plus five with anomalous nucleotide sharing. TCRdb obtained this table from immuneACCESS and retained in-frame rearrangements with V and J assigned. These tables miss some clones; where compared with another copy, unresolved V genes account for less than half of the shortfall, and the remainder is unexplained. Clone size and V and J calls were adopted from that table, with D and trimming inferred from the DNA. Within this sample are 150,000 to 200,000 clones, with 70% to 80% of them counted one time only. Of the sample, roughly 0.64% is held by the ten largest clones.

Details on this clone: Its antigen target is currently unknown. No base qualities exist here, and no much larger clone lies one base off it.

Trimming costs V 4 bases and J 4 bases, and their ends lie 18 bases apart. The CDR3 numbers 16 residues from cysteine through phenylalanine. Left in the record is the CDR3 DNA by itself, 48 bases read in frame from the first base. CDR1 SGHNT and CDR2 YYREEE were looked up in the germline V gene (reference sequence). The cohort was made up of about 610 healthy bone marrow donors. At the time of sampling, all cohort members were nominally healthy, though unrecorded immune exposures were likely present. The donor was CMV seronegative and was included in the group of around 320 seronegative cohort members. Each donor provided a peripheral blood sample, and peripheral blood mononuclear cells were used for TCR beta sequencing. Genomic DNA was extracted from the blood cell samples with the Qiagen DNeasy Blood Extraction Kit.

Recombination linked TRBV5-4 to TRBJ2-1; the D segment could be TRBD2, given 6 matching bases. Sequencing was done on a sample of PBMCs. The clonotype originates from a woman between 35 and 50 years old in good health and CMV-seronegative. This receptor carries the CDR3 CASSPPQTGGYNEQFF. Read as DNA, the sequence is TGTGCCAGCAGCCCGCCTCAAACTGGGGGGTACAATGAGCAGTTCTTC.